This T cell receptor (beta chain) stems from a study of T cells in Graves' hyperthyroidism and ophthalmopathy (dated by TCRdb to about 2019). Describing the broader study: Peripheral blood was sampled at the time of initial diagnosis, prior to any treatment. The 90 or so discovery patients were randomly split 7:3 into training and test sets. TCR V-J signatures able to tell the groups apart were searched for in a discovery cohort of approximately 95 patients, of whom under 45 had Graves' ophthalmopathy and roughly 57 had stable Graves' hyperthyroidism. Prospective prediction of ophthalmopathy was tested in an independent validation cohort of fewer than 20 hyperthyroidism patients and 15 to 17 patients who later progressed to ophthalmopathy. Thyroid tissue and blood T-cell repertoires from about six Graves' hyperthyroidism patients were also compared in the study. The paper describes TCR Vbeta CDR3 sequencing of 120 to 150 peripheral blood samples, made up of 43 ophthalmopathy patients, around 78 hyperthyroidism patients and around 17 progressor patients. After blood sampling, hyperthyroidism patients were treated with methimazole at a starting dose of 30 mg daily, and ophthalmopathy patients were treated with high-dose intravenous methylprednisolone.

The CDR3 runs 12 residues from the cysteine to the phenylalanine. Of the read, only the CDR3 DNA is kept; its 36 bases are in frame from base 1. Via the germline V gene, CDR1 is MNHEY and CDR2 SVGEGT. The trim is 8 bases for V and 2 bases for J, with a gap of 8 bases between the germline ends. This clonotype was found many times. It has no known antigen specificity. Per-nucleotide qualities are absent, and no much larger clonotype sits a single base away. TCR beta CDR3 regions were amplified from RNA transcripts. For the first round of RT-PCR on the TCR CDR3, the HTBI primer set was used together with the Qiagen OneStep RT-PCR kit. The libraries were constructed in a second round of multiplex PCR and then size-selected and purified. The libraries were sequenced on an Illumina HiSeq2000 using paired-end 100 bp reads. Under the source paper's analysis protocol: SOAPnuke was used to process the raw data, with reads discarded if the reads contained adapters or uncalled bases, had a mean Phred below 15, or lacked an exact constant-primer or identifier match. High-quality paired reads were merged with COPE v1.2.5, and unique nucleotide sequences were defined as clonotypes. MiTCR v1.1 was used to align the clonotypes against IMGT TRBV, TRBD and TRBJ reference segments. The analysis was restricted to V-J combinations with a frequency above 0.0001, which together covered 98% to 99.2% of the repertoires. The TCS score was defined as the ratio of F50 (clonal expansion) to E x V (chaos), calculated using BLOSUM62-based TCRdist between CDR3 peptides within each V-J. Welch's t-statistics and random forest reduced around 510 V-J features to 10 to 15, which were used in a naive Bayes classifier (R e1071). The Morisita-Horn index was used to measure how similar the thyroid and blood repertoires were. Using fastp trimming at Q25 and MiXCR clonotype assembly, TCRdb reanalyzed the public sequencing data and kept in-frame beta chains. CDR3 protein sequences are deduplicated, and each keeps its most common genes and DNA. The V and J calls reflect TCRdb's pipeline rather than the authors' work. This sample has 30,000 to 35,000 distinct CDR3 sequences in its table, and 52% of those were observed once. The ten largest clones add up to roughly 27% of the sample.

Beyond this particular receptor, the publication reports: Most expanded thyroid clonotypes (frequency above 0.001) were also detected in blood, suggesting blood repertoires may reflect thyroid immune responses. No statistical method was used to set the sample size in advance, and investigators knew the group allocation. A model built on a 13 V-J signature distinguished ophthalmopathy from stable hyperthyroidism, reaching roughly 88% sensitivity and about 81% specificity in cross-validation and 80%/75% in testing. In validation, the model predicted progression to ophthalmopathy a median of about 5.9 months before onset, with roughly 70% sensitivity and almost 75% specificity.

Moderately to severely active disease, a Clinical Activity Score of at least 3, a NOSPECS grade of at least 4, and a duration under 3 months were present in ophthalmopathy patients. The study excluded patients with uncontrolled infections, other autoimmune diseases, pregnancy or lactation. Clinical symptoms, serum thyroxine and TRAb, thyroid ultrasound, and orbital computed tomography formed the basis for the diagnoses. Ficoll-Paque density gradient centrifugation was used to isolate PBMCs from about 9 ml of fresh peripheral blood. Total RNA was extracted using Trizol reagent, and RNA quality was assessed on an Agilent 2100 Bioanalyzer.

This TCR was sampled from a woman between 35 and 50 years old with Graves' ophthalmopathy. This chain joins TRBV6-2 or TRBV6-3 to TRBJ2-3; the best D guess is TRBD2, with 6 bases matching. Sequenced material: blood. CDR3 sequence: CASGGFTDTQYF. At the DNA level, the sequence is TGTGCCAGCGGGGGGTTCACAGATACGCAGTATTTT.